This T cell receptor (beta chain) is drawn from a study of shared clonotypes between healthy human individuals. Unsorted PBMC replicate PCRs drew on around 310 ng DNA, representing approximately 27,000 T cell genomes. Sequencing was performed with immunoSEQ multiplex PCR; in TCRdb, only in-frame clones are kept and a portion is missing. Of approximately 460,000 clones detected, around 77% appear once; the ten largest clones hold about 11%. V was clipped by 2 bases and J by 5 bases; unmatched bases: 9. The CDR3 spans 16 residues. Per germline, CDR1 MNHNY and CDR2 SVGAGI (reference sequence). This sequence originates from a woman aged 40 to 49 in good health. Some clones in this sample may be carry-over from other donors' samples. This chain connects TRBV6-6 to TRBJ1-2, with TRBD1 matching 9 bases. Sequences were obtained from PBMCs. The CDR3 DNA is TGTGCCAGCAGTTACCATACAGGGGGCGCTCCGTATGGCTACACCTTC. Translation: CASSYHTGGAPYGYTF.